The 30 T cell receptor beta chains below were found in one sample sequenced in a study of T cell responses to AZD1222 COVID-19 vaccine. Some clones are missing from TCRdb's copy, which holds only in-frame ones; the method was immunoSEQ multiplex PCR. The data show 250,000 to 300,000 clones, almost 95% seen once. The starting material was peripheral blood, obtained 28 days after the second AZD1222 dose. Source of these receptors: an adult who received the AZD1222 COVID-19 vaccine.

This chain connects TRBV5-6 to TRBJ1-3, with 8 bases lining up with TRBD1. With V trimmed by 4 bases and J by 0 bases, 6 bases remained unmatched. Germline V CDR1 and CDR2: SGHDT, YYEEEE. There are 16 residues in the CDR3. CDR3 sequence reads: CASSHRGGFSGNTIYF. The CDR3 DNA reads TGTGCCAGCAGCCACAGGGGGGGGTTCTCTGGAAACACCATATATTTT.

DNA of the CDR3: TGTGCCAGTACCCCCGGAGACTTAAACACCGGGGAGCTGTTTTTT. Its protein product is CASTPGDLNTGELFF. The chain is built from TRBV19 and TRBJ2-2; D gene uncertain. V shed 7 bases and J shed 2 bases, with 14 bases lying between them. This CDR3 region has 15 residues. Germline V gene data show CDR1 as LNHDA and CDR2 as SQIVND (reference sequence). Together with reference TRBV19 and TRBJ2-2, the CDR3 gives the full variable domain: DGGITQSPKYLFRKEGQNVTLSCEQNLNHDAMYWYRQDPGQGLRLIYYSQIVNDFQKGDIAEGYSVSREKKESFPLTVTSAQKNPTAFYLCASTPGDLNTGELFFGEGSRLTVL.

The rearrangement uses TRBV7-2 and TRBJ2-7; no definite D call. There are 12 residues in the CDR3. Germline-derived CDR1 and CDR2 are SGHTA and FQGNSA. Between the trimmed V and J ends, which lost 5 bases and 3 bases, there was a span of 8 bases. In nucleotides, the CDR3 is TGTGCCAGCAGCCTCCGACGCTACGAGCAGTACTTC. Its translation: CASSLRRYEQYF.

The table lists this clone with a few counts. CDR3 nucleotides: TGTGCCAGCAGTCCCGGGGGGGCCACTGAAGCTTTCTTT. This codes for CASSPGGATEAFF. The J gene is TRBJ1-1, the V gene TRBV25-1; the D gene is possibly TRBD1 (6 bases). Trimming shortened V by 5 bases and J by 4 bases, and 11 bases separated the two germline ends. The V gene's germline CDR1 is MGHDK and CDR2 SYGVNS. The CDR3 is 13 residues long.

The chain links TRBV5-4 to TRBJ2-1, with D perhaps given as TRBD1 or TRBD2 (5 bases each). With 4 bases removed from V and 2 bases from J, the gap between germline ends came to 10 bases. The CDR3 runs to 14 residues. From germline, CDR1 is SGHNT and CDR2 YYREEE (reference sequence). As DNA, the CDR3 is TGTGCCAGCAGCCGGGACGGACCCTACAATGAGCAGTTCTTC. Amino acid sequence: CASSRDGPYNEQFF.

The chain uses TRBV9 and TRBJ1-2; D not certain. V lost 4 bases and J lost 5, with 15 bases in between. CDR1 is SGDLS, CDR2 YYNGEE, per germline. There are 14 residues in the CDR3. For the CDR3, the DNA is TGTGCCAGCAGCCCAGGTGGGGATTTTTATGGCTACACCTTC. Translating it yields CASSPGGDFYGYTF. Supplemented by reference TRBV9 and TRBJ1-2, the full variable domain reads DSGVTQTPKHLITATGQRVTLRCSPRSGDLSVYWYQQSLDQGLQFLIQYYNGEERAKGNILERFSAQQFPDLHSELNLSSLELGDSALYFCASSPGGDFYGYTFGSGTRLTVV.

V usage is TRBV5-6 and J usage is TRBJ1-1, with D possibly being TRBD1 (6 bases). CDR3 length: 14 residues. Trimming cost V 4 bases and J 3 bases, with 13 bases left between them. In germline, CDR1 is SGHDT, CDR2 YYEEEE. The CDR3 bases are TGTGCCAGCAGCCGACCGACAGGAGACACTGAAGCTTTCTTT. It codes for CASSRPTGDTEAFF.

CDR3 sequence (DNA): TGTGCCAGCTCACAGGACAACTCCTACGAGCAGTACTTC. Its protein product is CASSQDNSYEQYF. The chain carries TRBV18 and TRBJ2-7; tentatively, D is TRBD1 (5 bases). V lost 4 bases, J lost 0 bases, and 7 bases lay in between. The CDR3 covers 13 residues. Germline values: CDR1 KGHSH, CDR2 LQKENI.

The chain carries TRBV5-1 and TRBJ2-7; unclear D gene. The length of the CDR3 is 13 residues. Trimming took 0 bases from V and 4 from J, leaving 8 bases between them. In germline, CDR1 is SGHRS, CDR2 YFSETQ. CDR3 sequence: CASSLGSDYEQYF. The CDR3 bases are TGCGCCAGCAGCTTGGGGTCTGATTACGAGCAGTACTTC.

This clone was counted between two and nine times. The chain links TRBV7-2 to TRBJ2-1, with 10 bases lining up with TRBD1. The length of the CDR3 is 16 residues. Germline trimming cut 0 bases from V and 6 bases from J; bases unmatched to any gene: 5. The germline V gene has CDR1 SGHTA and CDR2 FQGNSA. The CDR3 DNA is TGTGCCAGCAGCTTAGCCTGGGACAGGGGCCCCAATGAGCAGTTCTTC. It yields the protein CASSLAWDRGPNEQFF.

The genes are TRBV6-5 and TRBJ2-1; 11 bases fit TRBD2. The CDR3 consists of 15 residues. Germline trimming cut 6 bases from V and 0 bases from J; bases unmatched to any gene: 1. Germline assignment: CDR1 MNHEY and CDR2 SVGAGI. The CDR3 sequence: CASRLAGDSYNEQFF. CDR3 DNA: TGTGCCAGCAGACTAGCGGGGGACTCCTACAATGAGCAGTTCTTC.

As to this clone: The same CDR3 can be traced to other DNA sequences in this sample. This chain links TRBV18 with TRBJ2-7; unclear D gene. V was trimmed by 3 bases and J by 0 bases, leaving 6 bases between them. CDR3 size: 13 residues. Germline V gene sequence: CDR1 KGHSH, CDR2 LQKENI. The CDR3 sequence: CASSPAGSYEQYF. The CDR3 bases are TGTGCCAGCTCACCGGCCGGCTCCTACGAGCAGTACTTC.

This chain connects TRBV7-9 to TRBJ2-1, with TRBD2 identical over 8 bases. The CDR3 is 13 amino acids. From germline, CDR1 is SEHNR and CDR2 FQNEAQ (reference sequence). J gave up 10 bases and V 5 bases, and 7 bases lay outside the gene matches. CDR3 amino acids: CASSPGRGAEQFF. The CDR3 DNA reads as TGTGCCAGCAGCCCTGGGCGGGGGGCCGAGCAGTTCTTC.

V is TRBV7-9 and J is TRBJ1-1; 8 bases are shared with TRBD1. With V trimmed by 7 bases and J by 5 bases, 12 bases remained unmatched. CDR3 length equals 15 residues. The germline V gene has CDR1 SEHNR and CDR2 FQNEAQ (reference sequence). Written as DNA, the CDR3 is TGTGCCAGCACCAAGGGACAGGTAATGGGAACTGAAGCTTTCTTT. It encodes CASTKGQVMGTEAFF.

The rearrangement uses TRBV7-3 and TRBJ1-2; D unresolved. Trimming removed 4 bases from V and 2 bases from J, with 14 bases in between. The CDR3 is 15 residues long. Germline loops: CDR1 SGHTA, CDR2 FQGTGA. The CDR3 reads CASSSLKFSNYGYTF. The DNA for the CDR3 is TGTGCCAGCAGCTCCCTAAAGTTCAGCAACTATGGCTACACCTTC.

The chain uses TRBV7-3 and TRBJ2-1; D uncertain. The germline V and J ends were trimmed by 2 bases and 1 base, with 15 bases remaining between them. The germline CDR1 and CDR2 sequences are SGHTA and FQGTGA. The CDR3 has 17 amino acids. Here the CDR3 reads CASSLRAVGPSYNEQFF. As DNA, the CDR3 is TGTGCCAGCAGCTTACGGGCGGTCGGGCCATCCTACAATGAGCAGTTCTTC.

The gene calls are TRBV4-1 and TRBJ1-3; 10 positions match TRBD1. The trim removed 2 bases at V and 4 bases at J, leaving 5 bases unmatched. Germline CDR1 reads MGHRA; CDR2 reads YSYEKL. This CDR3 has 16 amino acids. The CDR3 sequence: CASSQTDRGQGNTIYF. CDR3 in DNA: TGCGCCAGCAGCCAAACCGACAGGGGGCAAGGAAACACCATATATTTT.

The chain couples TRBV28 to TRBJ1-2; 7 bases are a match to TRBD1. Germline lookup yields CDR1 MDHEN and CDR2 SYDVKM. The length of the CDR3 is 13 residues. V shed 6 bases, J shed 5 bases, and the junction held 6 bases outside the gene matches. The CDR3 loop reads CASRYDRVYGYTF. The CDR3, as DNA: TGTGCCAGCAGATACGACAGGGTTTATGGCTACACCTTC.

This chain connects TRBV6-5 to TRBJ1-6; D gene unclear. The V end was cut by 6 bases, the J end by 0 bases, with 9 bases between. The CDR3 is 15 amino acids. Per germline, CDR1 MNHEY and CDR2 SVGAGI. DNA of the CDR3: TGTGCCAGCAGGACGGATAGCTCCTATAATTCACCCCTCCACTTT. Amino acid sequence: CASRTDSSYNSPLHF.

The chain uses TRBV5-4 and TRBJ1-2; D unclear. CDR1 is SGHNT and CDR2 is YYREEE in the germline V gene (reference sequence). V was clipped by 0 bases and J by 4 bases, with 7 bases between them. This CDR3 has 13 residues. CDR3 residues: CASSLDTVYGYTF. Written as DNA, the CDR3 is TGTGCCAGCAGCTTGGACACCGTCTATGGCTACACCTTC.

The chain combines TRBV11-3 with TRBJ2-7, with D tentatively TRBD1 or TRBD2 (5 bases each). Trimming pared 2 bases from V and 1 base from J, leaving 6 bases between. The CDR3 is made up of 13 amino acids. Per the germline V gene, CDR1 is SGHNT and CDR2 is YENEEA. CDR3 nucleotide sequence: TGTGCCAGCAGCTTATGGGGGTCCTACGAGCAGTACTTC. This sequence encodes CASSLWGSYEQYF.

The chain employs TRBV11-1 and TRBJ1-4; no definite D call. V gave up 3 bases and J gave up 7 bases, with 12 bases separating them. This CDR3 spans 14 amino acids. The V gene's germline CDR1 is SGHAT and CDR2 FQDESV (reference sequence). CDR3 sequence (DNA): TGTGCCAGCAGCTTGGTCCGGGAGGGTGAAAAACTGTTTTTT. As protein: CASSLVREGEKLFF.

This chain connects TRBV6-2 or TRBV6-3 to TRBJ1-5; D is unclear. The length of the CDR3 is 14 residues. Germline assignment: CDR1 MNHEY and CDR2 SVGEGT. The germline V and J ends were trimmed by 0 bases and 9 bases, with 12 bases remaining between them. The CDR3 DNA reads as TGTGCCAGCAGTTACTCGAGGACGCTTGGGCCCCAGCATTTT. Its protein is CASSYSRTLGPQHF.

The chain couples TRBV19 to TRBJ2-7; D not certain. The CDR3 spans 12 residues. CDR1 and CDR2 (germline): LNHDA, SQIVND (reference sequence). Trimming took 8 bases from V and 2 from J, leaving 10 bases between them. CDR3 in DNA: TGTGCCAGTGGTAGAGGTCCCTACGAGCAGTACTTC. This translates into CASGRGPYEQYF.

The CDR3 region is CASSIADSGNTIYF. Written as DNA, the CDR3 is TGTGCCAGCAGTATCGCCGACTCTGGAAACACCATATATTTT. V and J are TRBV6-5 and TRBJ1-3; D remains ambiguous. V was pared by 5 bases and J by 0 bases, with 8 bases between. Germline CDR1 MNHEY, CDR2 SVGAGI. CDR3 length equals 14 residues.

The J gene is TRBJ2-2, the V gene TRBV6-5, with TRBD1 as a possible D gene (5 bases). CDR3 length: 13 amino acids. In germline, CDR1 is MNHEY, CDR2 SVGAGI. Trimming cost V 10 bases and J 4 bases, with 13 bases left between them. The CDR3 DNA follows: TGTGCCACCTGGGGTAGGGGCACCGGGGAGCTGTTTTTT. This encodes CATWGRGTGELFF.

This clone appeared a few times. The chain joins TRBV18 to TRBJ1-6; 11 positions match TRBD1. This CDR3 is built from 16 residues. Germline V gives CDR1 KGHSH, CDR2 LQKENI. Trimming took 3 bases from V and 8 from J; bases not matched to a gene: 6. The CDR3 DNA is TGTGCCAGCTCACCCGGACAGGGGGCTCTGGATTCACCCCTCCACTTT. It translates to CASSPGQGALDSPLHF.

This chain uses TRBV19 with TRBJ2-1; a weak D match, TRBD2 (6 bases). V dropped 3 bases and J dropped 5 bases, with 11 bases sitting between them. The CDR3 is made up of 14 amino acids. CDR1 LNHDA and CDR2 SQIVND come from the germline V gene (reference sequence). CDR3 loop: CASSIGGGHNEQFF. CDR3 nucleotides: TGTGCCAGTAGTATTGGGGGAGGCCACAATGAGCAGTTCTTC.

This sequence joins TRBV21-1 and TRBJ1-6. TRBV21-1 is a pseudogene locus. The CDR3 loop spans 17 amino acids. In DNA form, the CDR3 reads TGTGCCAGCAGCGCTCGGGACGGGAGCTCCTATAATTCACCCCTCCACTTT. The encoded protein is CASSARDGSSYNSPLHF.

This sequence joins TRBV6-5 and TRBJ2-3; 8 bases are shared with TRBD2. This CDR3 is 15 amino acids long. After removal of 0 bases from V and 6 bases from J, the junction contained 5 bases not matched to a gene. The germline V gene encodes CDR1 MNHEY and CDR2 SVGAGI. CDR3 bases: TGTGCCAGCAGTTACTCGTCGGGAGGGCGGGATACGCAGTATTTT. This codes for CASSYSSGGRDTQYF.